This TCR beta chain was found in a study of T-cell reconstitution after alpha-beta-depleted transplantation in children. This clonotype was seen ten or more times. Germline V lookup: CDR1 KGHSH, CDR2 LQKENI. Trimming pared 4 bases from V and 1 base from J, leaving 22 bases between. This CDR3 has 18 residues. Molecular barcoding with unique molecular identifiers was used for the TCRbeta library. A single record per CDR3 protein comes from TCRdb applying MiXCR to the PCR reads. The repertoire holds about 600,000 distinct CDR3 sequences, with more than 9% as singletons. The receptor's source is a human donor who donated a stem cell graft to a child with acute myeloid leukemia. The starting material was PBMCs from the stem cell graft donor, obtained from the stem cell graft. V and J are TRBV18 and TRBJ1-1; tentative D call: TRBD1 (6 bases). The CDR3 nucleotides read TGTGCCAGCTCACTATTGAACGCAGGGGCACCCACGAACACTGAAGCTTTCTTT. As protein: CASSLLNAGAPTNTEAFF.